The 5 T cell receptor beta chains reported below all come from one sample, sequenced in a study of T cells in tuberculosis. The time point is: new active TB diagnosis, blood taken before or within 7 days of starting treatment. The repertoire was sequenced with immunoSEQ multiplex PCR; TCRdb's copy has only in-frame clones and lacks some. The sample yields tens of thousands of clones, roughly 84% seen once. Sequenced here: PBMCs, sampled at tuberculosis diagnosis. These receptor sequences come from an adult with tuberculosis.

V is TRBV6-5 and J is TRBJ1-2; D perhaps matches TRBD1 (6 bases). Germline CDR1 and CDR2: MNHEY and SVGAGI. Trimming removed 6 bases from V and 6 bases from J, with 14 bases in between. The CDR3 is made up of 13 amino acids. In DNA, the CDR3 is TGTGCCAGCAGGATAAAACAGGGAAATGGCTACACCTTC. Translated, it gives CASRIKQGNGYTF.

The rearrangement joins TRBV28 to TRBJ1-1; 7 bases align to TRBD1. Germline V gene lookup returns CDR1 MDHEN and CDR2 SYDVKM. V dropped 8 bases and J dropped 6; count of bases not matched to a gene: 9. The CDR3 spans 13 residues. This CDR3 reads CASGTVLPSEAFF. The CDR3 DNA sequence: TGTGCCAGCGGGACAGTCCTTCCCTCTGAAGCTTTCTTT. Filled out from reference TRBV28 and TRBJ1-1, the complete variable domain reads DVKVTQSSRYLVKRTGEKVFLECVQDMDHENMFWYRQDPGLGLRLIYFSYDVKMKEKGDIPEGYSVSREKKERFSLILESASTNQTSMYLCASGTVLPSEAFFGQGTRLTVV.

The count of this clone is one. The chain joins TRBV6-1 to TRBJ2-1, with D possibly matching TRBD1 (5 bases). V lost 0 bases, J lost 2 bases, and 17 bases lay in between. CDR3 size: 18 residues. Germline V gives CDR1 MNHNS, CDR2 SASEGT. For the CDR3, the DNA is TGTGCCAGCAGTGAAGCGGTTCAGGGTAGTTTTACCTACAATGAGCAGTTCTTC. It encodes CASSEAVQGSFTYNEQFF.

The chain joins TRBV5-8 to TRBJ2-3; 7 bases agree with TRBD2. Germline V lookup: CDR1 SGHTS, CDR2 YDEGEE. The CDR3 has 17 residues. Trimming removed 0 bases from V and 3 bases from J; junction bases left unmatched: 10. CDR3 region: CASSLGVASGGTDTQYF. The CDR3 DNA follows: TGTGCCAGCAGCTTGGGGGTGGCTAGCGGAGGAACAGATACGCAGTATTTT.

V is TRBV2 and J is TRBJ2-7, with 8 bases that match TRBD1. Germline loops: CDR1 SNHLY, CDR2 FYNNEI. Trimming cost V 8 bases and J 0 bases; bases outside gene matches: 6. The CDR3 runs 14 residues. The CDR3 DNA is TGTGCCAGCCGATGGACAGGGAGCTCCTACGAGCAGTACTTC. Amino acid sequence: CASRWTGSSYEQYF.